This is a list of T cell receptor beta chains from one sample in a study of molecular identifiers for immune sequencing clone quantification. Using its own MiXCR run on the PCR reads, TCRdb lists one record per CDR3 protein. The table includes around 300,000 distinct CDR3 sequences, roughly 24% detected once. Sequenced: naive CD8+ T cells from blood, with Jurkat cell RNA spiked in. These receptors originate from a human donor in good health. Some libraries in this study had Jurkat cell RNA spiked in. The CDR3 runs from the conserved cysteine through the conserved F or W. Size is omitted from some rows. Given values are once, few, many or a class for expanded clones.

v_call clone_size cdr3_aa
TRBV4-3 few CASSQGFSGTYNEQFF
TRBV28 many CASISLPGLAGDAAGELFF
TRBV7-9 - CARSLGTSSPDTQYF
TRBV20-1 - CSALGVLAYSTYNEQFF
TRBV27 - CASGSGDRGNQPQHF
TRBV4-3 - CASSQDNKGPNSYEQYF
TRBV25-1 many CASSTTGTPYGANVLTF
TRBV27 few CASSIAGGNEAFF
TRBV7-9 many CASLGNGGELFF
TRBV12-3/TRBV12-4 many CASSFPLTDTQYF
TRBV19 few CASSTRTGGYQPQHF
TRBV6-5 few CASSIREAGELFF
TRBV5-4 many CASSKAGELFF
TRBV7-9 - CAGRPDSPYEQYF
TRBV6-2/TRBV6-3 - CASSTALEGALGNIQYF
TRBV7-9 - CASSSTLTSGGGDRFGFF
TRBV30 - CAWSFVYTGELFF
TRBV2 - CASSLGLAGRTVELFF
TRBV7-8 - CASSLGFGGAKETQYF
TRBV7-9 - CASSLAVAGDYEQYF
TRBV12-3/TRBV12-4 few CASSLTPGSQNTGELFF
TRBV5-1 - CASSLAWEGKETQYF
TRBV11-2 - CASSLHDRAGYTDTQYF
TRBV7-8 - CASSLVAGKDSPLHF
TRBV7-9 - CASSLEGYQETQYF
TRBV7-2 - CASSPRDSGGAYEQYF
TRBV30 - CAWAPGVGSGNTIYF
TRBV5-4 once CASSLGQGGSYEQCF
TRBV29-1 many CSVEGTGQSNQPQHF
TRBV6-1 - CASSEIGDIPQHF
TRBV7-2 many CASSLEGGWTYEQYF
TRBV7-9 many CASTEGNNSPLHF
TRBV5-1 many CASSFGHTSDYEQYF
TRBV12-5 few CASGLGDLNTEAFF
TRBV6-5 few CASSSLLGGPLPANTGELFF
TRBV5-3 - CASSYGQDTEAFF
TRBV4-1 many CASSQGQPISGANVLTF
TRBV5-1 many CASSGRTDPNYGYTF
TRBV10-3 few CAIRTESDYGYTF
TRBV12-3/TRBV12-4 few CASSFLLGLTEAFF
TRBV7-9 few CASSSPFSYEQYF
TRBV2 few CASSFNSQGGREDDYGYTF
TRBV4-3 - CASSQDLAGTTDTQYF
TRBV27 few CASSLWGMGPTDTQYF
TRBV13 many CASSRDRERTEAFF
TRBV6-5 many CASSYSQTSEQYF
TRBV9 - CASSVSESGVTDTQYF
TRBV7-2 many CASSLESGEAFF
TRBV6-6 - CASSPYLSPPGQGYEQFF
TRBV19 - CASRTGTGELCF
TRBV4-2 few CASSQDQGAQIIFYEQYF
TRBV12-3/TRBV12-4 many CASSSWAAGFEAFF